The 10 T cell receptor beta chains reported below all come from one sample, sequenced in a study of T cell responses to AZD1222 COVID-19 vaccine. Produced via immunoSEQ multiplex PCR; TCRdb's table is partial and in-frame only. The sample holds 150,000 to 200,000 clones, around 90% seen once. The starting material was peripheral blood, obtained 28 days after the second AZD1222 dose. These receptor sequences come from an adult who received the AZD1222 COVID-19 vaccine.

The genes are TRBV28 and TRBJ1-1; no definite D call. V dropped 7 bases and J dropped 0 bases, with 12 bases sitting between them. This CDR3 contains 14 residues. CDR1 is MDHEN, CDR2 SYDVKM, per germline. The DNA for the CDR3 is TGTGCCAGCACTTCCGGTGCGGTGAACACTGAAGCTTTCTTT. It is translated as CASTSGAVNTEAFF.

The chain joins TRBV9 to TRBJ2-2, with a weak D call TRBD2 (6 bases). The V gene lost 5 bases and the J gene lost 7 bases, with 9 bases spanning the gap. This CDR3 spans 12 amino acids. Germline V lookup: CDR1 SGDLS, CDR2 YYNGEE. In DNA form, the CDR3 reads TGTGCCAGCAGGAGGGGAGGCGGGGAGCTGTTTTTT. Amino acids: CASRRGGGELFF.

This chain uses TRBV29-1 with TRBJ1-2, with D perhaps matching TRBD1 (5 bases). Germline V gives CDR1 SQVTM, CDR2 ANQGSEA. V lost 3 bases to trimming and J lost 8 bases, with 19 bases between them. This CDR3 comprises 14 residues. The CDR3 nucleotides read TGCAGCGTTGAGGAACCGGGACTACATCTGGGCTACACCTTC. Translated, it gives CSVEEPGLHLGYTF. The full variable domain, rest sourced from reference TRBV29-1 and TRBJ1-2, is SAVISQKPSRDICQRGTSLTIQCQVDSQVTMMFWYRQQPGQSLTLIATANQGSEATYESGFVIDKFPISRPNLTFSTLTVSNMSPEDSSIYLCSVEEPGLHLGYTFGSGTRLTVV.

The table lists this clone with a count of one. The chain carries TRBV4-1 and TRBJ1-6, with 7 bases lining up with TRBD1. CDR3 length: 17 amino acids. Trimming cost V 1 base and J 4 bases; bases outside gene matches: 7. Germline V lookup: CDR1 MGHRA, CDR2 YSYEKL. The DNA of the CDR3 is TGCGCCAGCAGCCAAGGGGACAGCGAGATTTATAATTCACCCCTCCACTTT. Its translation is CASSQGDSEIYNSPLHF.

This sequence joins TRBV9 and TRBJ1-2; D is undetermined. Trimming stripped 0 bases from V and 8 bases from J, with 8 bases between. Germline-derived CDR1 and CDR2 are SGDLS and YYNGEE. The CDR3 spans 12 residues. DNA of the CDR3: TGTGCCAGCAGCGTAGGCCCAAGCGGCTACACCTTC. Residues: CASSVGPSGYTF.

The J gene is TRBJ1-5, the V gene TRBV28; D is ambiguous. This CDR3 comprises 12 residues. Germline CDR1 is MDHEN and CDR2 is SYDVKM. V gave up 6 bases and J gave up 5 bases, with 8 bases separating them. This CDR3 reads CASRGPHQPQHF. CDR3 nucleotide sequence: TGTGCCAGCAGAGGGCCGCATCAGCCCCAGCATTTT.

This chain connects TRBV7-7 to TRBJ2-2, with D maybe TRBD1 (5 bases). Trimming removed 1 base from V and 5 bases from J, with 11 bases in between. Germline V CDR1 and CDR2: SSHAT, FNYEAQ (reference sequence). This CDR3 has 15 amino acids. The CDR3: CASSLGQGRTGELFF. CDR3 DNA sequence: TGTGCCAGCAGCTTAGGCCAGGGTCGAACCGGGGAGCTGTTTTTT.

This clone was observed once. The chain joins TRBV29-1 to TRBJ1-1, with TRBD1 matching 8 bases. Germline V lookup: CDR1 SQVTM, CDR2 ANQGSEA. Trimming cost V 2 bases and J 4 bases; bases outside gene matches: 6. The CDR3 spans 14 residues. For the CDR3, the DNA is TGCAGCGTTGAAAACCAGGGGGCGACCACTGAAGCTTTCTTT. Protein: CSVENQGATTEAFF. The full variable domain, completed using reference TRBV29-1 and TRBJ1-1, is SAVISQKPSRDICQRGTSLTIQCQVDSQVTMMFWYRQQPGQSLTLIATANQGSEATYESGFVIDKFPISRPNLTFSTLTVSNMSPEDSSIYLCSVENQGATTEAFFGQGTRLTVV.

The rearrangement joins TRBV5-1 to TRBJ2-7, with TRBD2 identical over 12 bases. CDR3 size: 16 residues. The V segment lost 4 bases and the J segment 5 bases; nucleotides outside the gene matches: 10. CDR1 is SGHRS and CDR2 is YFSETQ in the germline V gene. CDR3 bases: TGCGCCAGCAGCCCGCGTCTAGCGGGAGGGCTGAACGAGCAGTACTTC. The encoded protein is CASSPRLAGGLNEQYF.

CDR3 nucleotide sequence: TGTGCCAGCAGCGTACAGGGAAGGGAGGATCAGCCCCAGCATTTT. Encoded protein: CASSVQGREDQPQHF. The chain carries TRBV9 and TRBJ1-5; TRBD1 might be the D (5 bases). CDR1 is SGDLS, CDR2 YYNGEE, per germline. The CDR3 extends over 15 amino acids. V dropped 1 base and J dropped 5 bases, with 13 bases sitting between them. Full variable domain (missing parts from reference TRBV9 and TRBJ1-5): DSGVTQTPKHLITATGQRVTLRCSPRSGDLSVYWYQQSLDQGLQFLIQYYNGEERAKGNILERFSAQQFPDLHSELNLSSLELGDSALYFCASSVQGREDQPQHFGDGTRLSIL.